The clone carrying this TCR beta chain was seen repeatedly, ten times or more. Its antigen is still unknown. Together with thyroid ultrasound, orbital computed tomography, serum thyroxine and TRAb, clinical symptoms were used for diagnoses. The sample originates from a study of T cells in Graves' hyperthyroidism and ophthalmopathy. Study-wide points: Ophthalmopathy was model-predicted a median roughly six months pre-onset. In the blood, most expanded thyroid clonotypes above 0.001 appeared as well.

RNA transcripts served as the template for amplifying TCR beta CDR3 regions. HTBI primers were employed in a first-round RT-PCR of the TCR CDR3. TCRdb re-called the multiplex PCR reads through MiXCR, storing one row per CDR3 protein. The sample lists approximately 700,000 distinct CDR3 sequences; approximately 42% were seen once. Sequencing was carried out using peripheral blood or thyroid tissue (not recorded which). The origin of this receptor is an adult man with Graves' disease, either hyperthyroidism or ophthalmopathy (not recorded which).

CDR3 region: CASSESQGGGSPLHF. The CDR3 DNA sequence: TGTGCCAGCAGTGAATCCCAAGGGGGGGGTTCACCCCTCCACTTT. The chain uses TRBV25-1 and TRBJ1-6; D may be TRBD1 (6 bases). The CDR3 runs to 15 residues. The ends were cut back, 1 base at V and 9 bases at J, with 13 bases in the middle. Looked up from germline, CDR1 is MGHDK and CDR2 is SYGVNS.